The source of this TCR beta chain is a study of blood T cell repertoires in COVID-19. Study-level information: Sites across the United States, Italy and Spain contributed samples from acute and convalescent COVID-19. Nucleic acid was either cDNA or gDNA, and it came from T cells, B-cell-depleted T cells, or PBMCs.

Germline lookup yields CDR1 SGHTA and CDR2 FQGTGA. V was cut by 5 bases and J by 7 bases, with 15 bases left in between. CDR3 size: 14 residues. How the authors handled the data: Amplification of reference gene primers provided the estimated nucleated cell counts. Some clones are missing from TCRdb's copy, which holds only in-frame ones; the method was immunoSEQ multiplex PCR. That table is the source of V, J and clone size, and D and trimming were worked out from the DNA. Here the sample spans 35,000 to 55,000 clones, approximately 90% being singletons. The receptor was isolated from a human donor in a cohort sampled during active COVID-19. Sequencing input: peripheral blood. This sequence joins TRBV7-3 and TRBJ1-5; perhaps TRBD1 as D (6 bases). As DNA, the CDR3 is TGTGCCAGCAGCGAGCAGGGGTTTGGACAGCCCCAGCATTTT. Translating it yields CASSEQGFGQPQHF.